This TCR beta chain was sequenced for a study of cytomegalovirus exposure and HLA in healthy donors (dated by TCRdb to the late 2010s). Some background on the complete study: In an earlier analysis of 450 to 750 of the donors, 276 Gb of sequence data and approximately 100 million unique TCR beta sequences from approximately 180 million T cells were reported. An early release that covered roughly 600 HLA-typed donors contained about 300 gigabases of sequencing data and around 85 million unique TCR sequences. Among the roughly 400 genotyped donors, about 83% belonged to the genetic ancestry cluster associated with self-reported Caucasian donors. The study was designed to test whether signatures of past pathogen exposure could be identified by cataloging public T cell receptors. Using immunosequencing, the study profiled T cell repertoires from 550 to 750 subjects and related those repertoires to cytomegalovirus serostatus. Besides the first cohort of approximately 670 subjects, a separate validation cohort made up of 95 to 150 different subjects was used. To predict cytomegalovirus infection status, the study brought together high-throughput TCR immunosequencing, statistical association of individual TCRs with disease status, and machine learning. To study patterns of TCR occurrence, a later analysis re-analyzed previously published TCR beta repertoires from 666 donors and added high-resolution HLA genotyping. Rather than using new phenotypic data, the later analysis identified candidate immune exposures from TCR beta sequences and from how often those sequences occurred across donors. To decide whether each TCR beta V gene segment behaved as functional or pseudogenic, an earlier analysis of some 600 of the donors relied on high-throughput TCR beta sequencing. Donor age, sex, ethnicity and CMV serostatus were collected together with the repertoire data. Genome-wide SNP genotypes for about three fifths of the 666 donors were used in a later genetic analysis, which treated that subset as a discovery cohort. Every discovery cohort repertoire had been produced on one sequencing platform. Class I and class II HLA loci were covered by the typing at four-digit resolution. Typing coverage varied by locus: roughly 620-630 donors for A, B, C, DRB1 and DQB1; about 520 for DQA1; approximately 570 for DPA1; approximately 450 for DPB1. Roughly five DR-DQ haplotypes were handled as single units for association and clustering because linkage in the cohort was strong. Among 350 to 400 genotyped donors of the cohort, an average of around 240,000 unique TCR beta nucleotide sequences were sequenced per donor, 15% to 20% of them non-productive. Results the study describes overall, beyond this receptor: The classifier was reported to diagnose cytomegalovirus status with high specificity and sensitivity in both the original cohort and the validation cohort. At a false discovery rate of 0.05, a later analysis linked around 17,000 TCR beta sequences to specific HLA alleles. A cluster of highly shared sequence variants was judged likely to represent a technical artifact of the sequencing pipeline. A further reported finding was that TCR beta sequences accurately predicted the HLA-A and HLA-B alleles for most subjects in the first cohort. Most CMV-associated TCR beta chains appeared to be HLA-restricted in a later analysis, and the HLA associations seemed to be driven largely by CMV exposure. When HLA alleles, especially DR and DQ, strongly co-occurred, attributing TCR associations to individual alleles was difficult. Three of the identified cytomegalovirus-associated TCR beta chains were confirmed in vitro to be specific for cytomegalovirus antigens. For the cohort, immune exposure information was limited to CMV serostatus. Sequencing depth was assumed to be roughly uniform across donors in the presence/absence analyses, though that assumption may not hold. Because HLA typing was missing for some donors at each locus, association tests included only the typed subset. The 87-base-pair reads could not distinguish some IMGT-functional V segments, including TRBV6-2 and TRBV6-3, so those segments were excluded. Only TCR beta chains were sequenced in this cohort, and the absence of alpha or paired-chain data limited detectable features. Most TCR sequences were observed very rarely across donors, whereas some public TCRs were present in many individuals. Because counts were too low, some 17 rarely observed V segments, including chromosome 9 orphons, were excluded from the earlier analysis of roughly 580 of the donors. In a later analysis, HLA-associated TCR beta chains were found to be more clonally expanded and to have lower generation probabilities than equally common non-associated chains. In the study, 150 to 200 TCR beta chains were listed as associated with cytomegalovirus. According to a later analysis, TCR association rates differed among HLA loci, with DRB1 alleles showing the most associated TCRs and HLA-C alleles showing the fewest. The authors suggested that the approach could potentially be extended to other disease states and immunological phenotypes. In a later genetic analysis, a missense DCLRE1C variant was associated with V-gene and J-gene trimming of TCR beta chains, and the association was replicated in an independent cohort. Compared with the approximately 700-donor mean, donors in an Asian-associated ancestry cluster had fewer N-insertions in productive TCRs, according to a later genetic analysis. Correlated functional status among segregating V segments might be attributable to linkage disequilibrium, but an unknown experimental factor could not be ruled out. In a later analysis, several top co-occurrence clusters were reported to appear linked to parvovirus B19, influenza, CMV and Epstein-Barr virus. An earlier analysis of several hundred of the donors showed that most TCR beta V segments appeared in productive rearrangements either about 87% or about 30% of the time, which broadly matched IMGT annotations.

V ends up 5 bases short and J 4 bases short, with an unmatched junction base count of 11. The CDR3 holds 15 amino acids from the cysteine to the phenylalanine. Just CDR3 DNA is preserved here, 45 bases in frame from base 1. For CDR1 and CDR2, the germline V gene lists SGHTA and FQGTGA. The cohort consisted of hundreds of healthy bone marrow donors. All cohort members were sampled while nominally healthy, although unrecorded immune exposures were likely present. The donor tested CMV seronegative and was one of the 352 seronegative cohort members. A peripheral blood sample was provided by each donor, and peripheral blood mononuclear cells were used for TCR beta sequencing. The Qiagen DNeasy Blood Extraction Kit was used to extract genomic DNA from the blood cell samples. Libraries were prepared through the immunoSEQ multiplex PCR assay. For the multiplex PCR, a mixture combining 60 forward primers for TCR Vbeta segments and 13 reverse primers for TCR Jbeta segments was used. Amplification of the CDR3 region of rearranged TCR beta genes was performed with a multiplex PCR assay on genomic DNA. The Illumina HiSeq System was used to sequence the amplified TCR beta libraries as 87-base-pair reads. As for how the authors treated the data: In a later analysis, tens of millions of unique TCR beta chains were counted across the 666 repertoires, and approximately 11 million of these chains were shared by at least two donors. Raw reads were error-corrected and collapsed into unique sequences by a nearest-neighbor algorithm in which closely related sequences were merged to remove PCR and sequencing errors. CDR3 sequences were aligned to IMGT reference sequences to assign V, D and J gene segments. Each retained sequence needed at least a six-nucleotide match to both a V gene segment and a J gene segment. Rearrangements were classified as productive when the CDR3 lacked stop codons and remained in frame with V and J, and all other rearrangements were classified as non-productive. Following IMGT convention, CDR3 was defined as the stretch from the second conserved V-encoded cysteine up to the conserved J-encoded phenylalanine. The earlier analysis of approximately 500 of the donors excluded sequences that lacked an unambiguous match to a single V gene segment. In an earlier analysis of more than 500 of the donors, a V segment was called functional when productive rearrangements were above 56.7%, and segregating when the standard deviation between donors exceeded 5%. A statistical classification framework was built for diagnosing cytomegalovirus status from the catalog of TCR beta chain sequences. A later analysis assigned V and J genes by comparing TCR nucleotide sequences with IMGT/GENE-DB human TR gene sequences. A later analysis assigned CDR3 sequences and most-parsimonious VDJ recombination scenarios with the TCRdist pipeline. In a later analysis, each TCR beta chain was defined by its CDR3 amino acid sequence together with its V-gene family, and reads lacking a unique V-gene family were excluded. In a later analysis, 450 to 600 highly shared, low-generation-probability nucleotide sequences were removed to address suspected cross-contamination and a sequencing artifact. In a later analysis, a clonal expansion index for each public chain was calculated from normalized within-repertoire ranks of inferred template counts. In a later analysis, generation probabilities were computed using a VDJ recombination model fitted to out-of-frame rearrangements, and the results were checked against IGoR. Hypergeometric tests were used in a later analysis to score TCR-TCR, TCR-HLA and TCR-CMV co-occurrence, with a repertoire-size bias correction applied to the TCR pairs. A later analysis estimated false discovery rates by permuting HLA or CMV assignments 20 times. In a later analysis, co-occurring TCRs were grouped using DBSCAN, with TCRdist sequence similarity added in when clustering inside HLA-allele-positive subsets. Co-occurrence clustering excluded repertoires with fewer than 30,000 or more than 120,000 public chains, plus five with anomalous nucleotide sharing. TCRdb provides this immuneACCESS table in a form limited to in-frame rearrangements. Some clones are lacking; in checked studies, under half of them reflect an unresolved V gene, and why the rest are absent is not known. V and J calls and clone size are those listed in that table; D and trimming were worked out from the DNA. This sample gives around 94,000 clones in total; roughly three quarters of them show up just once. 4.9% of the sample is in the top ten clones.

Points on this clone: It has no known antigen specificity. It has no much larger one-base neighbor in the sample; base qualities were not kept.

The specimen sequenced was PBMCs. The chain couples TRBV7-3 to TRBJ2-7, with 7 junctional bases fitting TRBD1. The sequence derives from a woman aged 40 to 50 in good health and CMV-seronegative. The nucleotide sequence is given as TGTGCCAGCAGCCCCGGGACAGAAAGATCTTACGAGCAGTACTTC. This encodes CASSPGTERSYEQYF.